Following are 16 T cell receptor beta chains from one sample sequenced in a study of CD8+CD57+ T cells in acquired aplastic anemia. Patients sequenced had flow cytometry evidence of CD8+CD57+ cell expansion. CDR3 and TCR beta VDJ profiling relied on genomic DNA as the template. TCRdb re-called the reads with MiXCR, one entry per CDR3 protein. The sample has 150,000 to 200,000 distinct CDR3 sequences, 48% seen once. The source material was sorted CD4+, CD8+, or CD8+CD57+ T cells (not recorded which) from PBMCs. The source of these receptors is a human donor with aplastic anemia.

This clonotype showed up many times. The V and J genes are TRBV4-1 and TRBJ2-7; 8 bases align to TRBD1. The germline CDR1 and CDR2 sequences are MGHRA and YSYEKL. V lost 2 bases, J lost 4 bases, and 19 bases stayed unmatched. CDR3 length: 19 residues. The CDR3 is CASSQLVTIGTGYPYEQYF. CDR3 in DNA: TGCGCCAGCAGCCAACTCGTGACTATCGGGACAGGATATCCTTACGAGCAGTACTTC.

This chain links TRBV19 with TRBJ2-2; unclear D gene. This CDR3 spans 13 amino acids. Trimming cost V 6 bases and J 2 bases, with 7 bases left between them. CDR1 and CDR2 from the germline V gene are LNHDA and SQIVND (reference sequence). This CDR3 is CASSNPNTGELFF. CDR3 nucleotides: TGTGCCAGTAGCAATCCAAACACCGGGGAGCTGTTTTTT.

A few counts support this clonotype. CDR3 bases: TGTGCCAGCTCGCCCGGGACTAGCGGGAGCTATGAGCAGTTCTTC. Translation gives CASSPGTSGSYEQFF. This chain joins TRBV2 and TRBJ2-1; 14 nucleotides line up with TRBD2. Germline CDR1 and CDR2: SNHLY and FYNNEI. The CDR3 runs to 15 residues. With 8 bases clipped from V and 8 bases from J, the junction kept 8 bases outside the gene matches.

This clonotype was detected ten times or more. This chain joins TRBV24-1 and TRBJ2-2; 8 nucleotides line up with TRBD1. With 7 bases clipped from V and 1 base from J, the junction kept 4 bases outside the gene matches. In germline, CDR1 is KGHDR, CDR2 SFDVKD. The length of the CDR3 is 15 residues. The CDR3 spells CATSLGQGNTGELFF. In DNA, the CDR3 is TGTGCCACCAGCCTCGGACAGGGGAACACCGGGGAGCTGTTTTTT.

The chain links TRBV20-1 to TRBJ2-1; 7 positions match TRBD1. CDR1 is DFQATT, CDR2 SNEGSKA, per germline (reference sequence). The CDR3 loop spans 15 amino acids. Germline trimming cut 0 bases from V and 7 bases from J; bases unmatched to any gene: 9. CDR3 coding DNA: TGCAGTGCTAGAGATCCGCAGGGGGAGATGAATGAGCAGTTCTTC. It specifies CSARDPQGEMNEQFF.

This rearrangement joins TRBV10-3 to TRBJ1-1; maybe TRBD1 (6 bases). V lost 6 bases and J lost 0, with 17 bases in between. Per the germline V gene, CDR1 is ENHRY and CDR2 is SYGVKD. The CDR3 runs 16 residues. The CDR3 protein is CAIRWGAGDMNTEAFF. CDR3 nucleotides: TGTGCCATCAGATGGGGGGCAGGGGATATGAACACTGAAGCTTTCTTT.

This clonotype appeared many times. This rearrangement joins TRBV12-3 or TRBV12-4 to TRBJ1-5; D call uncertain. The V end lost 5 bases, the J end lost 2 bases, and 13 bases lay between the germline ends. The CDR3 length is 15 residues. The CDR3 protein is CASSEQFGGNQPQHF. DNA of the CDR3: TGTGCCAGCAGTGAACAGTTTGGCGGCAATCAGCCCCAGCATTTT.

Of note for this clonotype: This sequence may be a read error, since a much larger clone differs from it by one base. The J gene is TRBJ2-3, the V gene TRBV20-1; perhaps D is TRBD1 or TRBD2 (6 bases each). Trimming shortened V by 4 bases and J by 4 bases, and 9 bases separated the two germline ends. Germline CDR1 is DFQATT and CDR2 is SNEGSKA (reference sequence). The CDR3 loop spans 12 amino acids. CDR3 amino acids: CSATGGADTQYF. The CDR3 DNA sequence: TGCAGTGCTACCGGGGGCGCAGATACGCAGTATTTT.

This rearrangement joins TRBV20-1 to TRBJ2-3; 12 positions agree with TRBD1. The V gene end was trimmed by 5 bases and the J gene end by 5 bases; junction bases not matched to a gene: 5. CDR3 size: 14 residues. CDR1 and CDR2 from the germline V gene are DFQATT and SNEGSKA (reference sequence). The CDR3 nucleotides are TGCAGTGCTGGGACAGGGGGCAGGCGAGATACGCAGTATTTT. Protein sequence: CSAGTGGRRDTQYF.

Ten or more counts support this clonotype. V gene TRBV30 combines with J gene TRBJ1-6, with D possibly being TRBD1 (5 bases). Germline CDR1 reads GTSNPN; CDR2 reads SVGIG (reference sequence). The CDR3 consists of 14 residues. V gave up 7 bases and J gave up 8 bases, with 18 bases separating them. The CDR3 loop is CALEVAGPDSPLHF. CDR3 nucleotides: TGTGCCTTGGAGGTGGCAGGGCCCGATTCACCCCTCCACTTT.

V is TRBV28 and J is TRBJ1-1, with 12 bases identical to TRBD1. CDR1 is MDHEN, CDR2 SYDVKM, per germline. The CDR3 spans 13 residues. The ends lost 5 bases at V and 11 bases at J; junction bases unmatched: 6. CDR3 loop: CASSRPGTGGAFF. DNA of the CDR3: TGTGCCAGCAGTCGTCCCGGGACAGGGGGCGCTTTCTTT.

This chain uses TRBV7-3 with TRBJ1-2, with 7 bases fitting TRBD1. Germline V CDR1 and CDR2: SGHTA, FQGTGA. Trimming took 4 bases from V and 4 from J; bases not matched to a gene: 6. The CDR3 is 14 amino acids. The CDR3 sequence is CASSSTGIPYGYTF. As DNA, the CDR3 is TGTGCCAGCAGCTCGACAGGGATACCCTATGGCTACACCTTC.

This clonotype occurred once. A much larger clonotype is one base distant, so this may be a read error. The chain recombines TRBV19 with TRBJ2-7; D remains unclear. This CDR3 region has 13 residues. Trimming took 9 bases from V and 3 from J, leaving 15 bases between them. Germline-derived CDR1 and CDR2 are LNHDA and SQIVND (reference sequence). CDR3 bases: TGTGCCAGCAGCACCGTGACGGACTACGAGCAGTACTTC. This encodes CASSTVTDYEQYF.

The chain couples TRBV7-3 to TRBJ1-1, with D perhaps TRBD1 (6 bases). This CDR3 is 13 amino acids long. The V and J ends lost 5 bases and 7 bases respectively, with 14 bases between them. The germline gives CDR1 SGHTA, CDR2 FQGTGA. CDR3 sequence reads: CASSTGQRFEAFF. The CDR3, as DNA: TGTGCCAGCAGCACCGGACAGAGATTTGAAGCTTTCTTT.

This sequence joins TRBV30 and TRBJ1-5; D remains ambiguous. Trimming shortened V by 8 bases and J by 6 bases, and 32 bases separated the two germline ends. The germline gives CDR1 GTSNPN, CDR2 SVGIG (reference sequence). CDR3 size: 18 residues. The CDR3 sequence is CAPFGWATSNLGSQPQHF. The CDR3 DNA sequence: TGTGCCCCGTTCGGTTGGGCGACGTCAAACCTAGGCAGTCAGCCCCAGCATTTT.

For this clonotype: Being one base from a much bigger clone, this may be a read error. A read error is likely, as this CDR3 ends without the conserved phenylalanine or tryptophan. The chain links TRBV6-2 or TRBV6-3 to TRBJ1-4; 9 bases are a match to TRBD1. The V gene's germline CDR1 is MNHEY and CDR2 SVGEGT. After removal of 7 bases from V and 10 bases from J, the junction contained 10 bases not matched to a gene. This CDR3 region has 14 residues. CDR3 sequence (DNA): TGTGCCAGCAAGCCGGGACAGGGATCGCGAAAACTGTTTCTT. It yields the protein CASKPGQGSRKLFL.